This T cell receptor (beta chain) came from a study of blood T cell repertoires in COVID-19. Background on the study: T cells, B-cell-depleted T cells, or PBMCs provided the cDNA or gDNA that served as material.

This clone turned up a few times. TCRdb's copy holds only in-frame clones and misses some; the assay was immunoSEQ multiplex PCR. This sample yields 140,000 or so clones, of which around 86% are seen a single time; 4% belongs to the top ten. The sequencing sample was made of peripheral blood. The origin of this receptor is a woman at least 80 years old with acute or convalescent COVID-19.

CDR3 DNA: TGCGCCAGTAGTTCACTAGCGGGATTGAACGAGCAGTACTTC. Protein: CASSSLAGLNEQYF. The rearrangement uses TRBV10-2 and TRBJ2-7; TRBD2 aligns across 10 bases. The CDR3 is made up of 14 amino acids. Losses at the gene ends were 9 bases for V and 5 bases for J; bases not matched to a gene: 10. Germline assignment: CDR1 WSHSY and CDR2 SAAADI.